The clone carrying this T cell receptor beta chain was detected ten times or more. This record belongs to a study of T-cell reconstitution after alpha-beta-depleted transplantation in children. From germline, CDR1 is SQVTM and CDR2 ANQGSEA. V lost 6 bases, J lost 1 base, and 7 bases stayed unmatched. The CDR3 spans 15 residues. Preparation of the TCRbeta library used unique molecular identifiers. TCRdb analysed the PCR reads with MiXCR anew, one entry per CDR3 protein. The repertoire holds about 610,000 distinct CDR3 sequences, with approximately 10% as singletons. V and J are TRBV29-1 and TRBJ2-3; 10 bases match TRBD2. This receptor was taken from a human donor who donated a stem cell graft to a child with acute myeloid leukemia. Source: PBMCs from the stem cell graft donor, taken from the stem cell graft. The CDR3 protein is CSVRQGLAGTDTQYF. The CDR3, as DNA: TGCAGCGTCCGACAAGGACTAGCGGGCACAGATACGCAGTATTTT.